This TCR beta chain was profiled in a study of blood T cell repertoires in COVID-19. About the study: Sources were T cells, B-cell-depleted T cells, or PBMCs; the material itself was cDNA or gDNA.

This CDR3 spans 14 amino acids. The germline gives CDR1 LGHDT, CDR2 YNNKEL (reference sequence). With V trimmed by 0 bases and J by 7 bases, 3 bases remained unmatched. In the study's own analysis: How many nucleated cells were present was estimated from reference gene primer amplification. Profiled with immunoSEQ multiplex PCR; TCRdb holds only in-frame clones, not every one. That table is the source of V, J and clone size, and D and trimming were worked out from the DNA. The table has around 95,000 clones, approximately 89% seen once. This TCR was recovered from a middle-aged man with active COVID-19. Material for sequencing was peripheral blood. The V call is TRBV3-1 (or the pseudogene TRBV3-2), the J call TRBJ1-2, with 9 bases aligning to TRBD1. The DNA for the CDR3 is TGTGCCAGCAGCCAAGAAGGGACAGGGAGTGGCTACACCTTC. Its protein product is CASSQEGTGSGYTF.